This T cell receptor (beta chain) derives from a study of blood T cell repertoires in COVID-19. Study-level background: T cells, B-cell-depleted T cells, or PBMCs provided the cDNA or gDNA that served as material.

A single count supports this clone. The CDR3 is made up of 14 amino acids. Per germline, CDR1 MNHEY and CDR2 SVGAGI. The ends were cut back, 7 bases at V and 3 bases at J, with 13 bases in the middle. TCRdb's table, derived via immunoSEQ multiplex PCR, lists solely in-frame clones and lacks some. The data contain about 250,000 clones, over 65% of them singletons. This chain links TRBV6-5 with TRBJ1-5; D gene ambiguous. Material: peripheral blood. This receptor was identified in a woman aged 80 or older with acute or convalescent COVID-19. The CDR3 nucleotides read TGTGCCAGCATGGAGGGTCAGCCCAATCAGCCCCAGCATTTT. Its protein is CASMEGQPNQPQHF.